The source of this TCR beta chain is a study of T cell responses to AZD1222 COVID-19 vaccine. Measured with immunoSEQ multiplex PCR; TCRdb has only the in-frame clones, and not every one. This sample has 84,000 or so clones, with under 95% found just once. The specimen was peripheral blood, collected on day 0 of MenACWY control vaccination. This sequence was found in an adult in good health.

The CDR3 here is CASSPRTEPSYTYGYTF. The CDR3 DNA reads as TGCGCCAGCAGCCCCCGGACAGAGCCAAGTTATACCTATGGCTACACCTTC. The V call is TRBV5-1, the J call TRBJ1-2, with D possibly being TRBD1 (6 bases). In germline, CDR1 is SGHRS, CDR2 YFSETQ. The V end was cut by 4 bases, the J end by 4 bases, with 23 bases between. The length of the CDR3 is 17 residues. The full variable domain, rest sourced from reference TRBV5-1 and TRBJ1-2, is KAGVTQTPRYLIKTRGQQVTLSCSPISGHRSVSWYQQTPGQGLQFLFEYFSETQRNKGNFPGRFSGRQFSNSRSEMNVSTLELGDSALYLCASSPRTEPSYTYGYTFGSGTRLTVV.